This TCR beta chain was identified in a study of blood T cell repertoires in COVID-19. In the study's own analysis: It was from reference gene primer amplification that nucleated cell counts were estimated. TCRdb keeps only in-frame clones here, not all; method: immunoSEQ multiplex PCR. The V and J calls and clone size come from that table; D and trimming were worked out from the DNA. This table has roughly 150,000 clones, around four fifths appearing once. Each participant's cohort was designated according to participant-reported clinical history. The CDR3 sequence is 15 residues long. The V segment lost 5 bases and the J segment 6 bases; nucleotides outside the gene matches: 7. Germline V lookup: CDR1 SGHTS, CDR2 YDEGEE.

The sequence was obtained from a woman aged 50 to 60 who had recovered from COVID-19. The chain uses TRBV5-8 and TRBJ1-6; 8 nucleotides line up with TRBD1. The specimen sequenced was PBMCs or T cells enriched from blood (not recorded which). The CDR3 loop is CASSNRGAINSPLHF. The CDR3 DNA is TGTGCCAGCAGTAACAGGGGGGCGATTAATTCACCCCTCCACTTT. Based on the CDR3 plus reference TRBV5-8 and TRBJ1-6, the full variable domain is EAGVTQSPTHLIKTRGQQATLRCSPISGHTSVYWYQQALGLGLQFLLWYDEGEERNRGNFPPRFSGRQFPNYSSELNVNALELEDSALYLCASSNRGAINSPLHFGNGTRLTVT.